This T cell receptor (beta chain) was identified in a study of blood T cells in healthy people across ages. This clonotype was seen more than once but under ten times. Germline trimming cut 7 bases from V and 3 bases from J; bases unmatched to any gene: 3. The CDR3 totals 13 residues. Germline V CDR1 and CDR2: MNHEY, SMNVEV (reference sequence). Combining a sample-barcoded 5' primer with a J-beta primer mix, a second PCR ran for roughly 6 to 11 cycles. From the 5' RACE reads, TCRdb called clonotypes with MiXCR, one entry per CDR3 protein. The table records 800,000 to 1,000,000 distinct CDR3 sequences, around 48% of them present only once.

This TCR derives from a man between 25 and 39 years old in good health. The J gene is TRBJ1-2, the V gene TRBV27; 9 bases map to TRBD1. Material for sequencing was blood. CDR3 DNA sequence: TGTGCCAGCAAGAGGACAGGGGACTATGGCTACACCTTC. This codes for CASKRTGDYGYTF.